This T cell receptor beta chain was observed in a study of spatial heterogeneity in lung cancer. Study-wide findings and caveats: Counts of expanded alpha and beta TCRs within tumors tracked the tumor nonsynonymous mutation count.

Regarding time point: sample taken at primary tumor resection. The CDR3 sequence is 15 residues long. Trimming took 5 bases from V and 1 from J, leaving 14 bases between them. Germline values: CDR1 SGHNT, CDR2 YYREEE (reference sequence). TCRdb passed the 5' RACE reads through MiXCR, listing each CDR3 protein once. This table holds some 23,000 distinct CDR3 sequences, about 9.3% found once. This clonotype was seen many times. Its specificity is unknown. The specimen comprised lung tumor tissue, sampled at surgery. The chain has TRBV5-4 and TRBJ2-3; D is perhaps TRBD1 or TRBD2 (5 bases each). The TCR sequence derives from a male donor with early-stage non-small cell lung cancer. CDR3 nucleotide sequence: TGTGCCAGCAGGTCAGCCAGGGACCGCACAGATACGCAGTATTTT. It is translated as CASRSARDRTDTQYF.